This T cell receptor (beta chain) was retrieved from a study of T cells after yellow fever vaccination. Study outcomes and limitations: Abundant bulk-derived clonotypes could contaminate FACS-sorted repertoires. Subsequent booster samples again held most clones from primary vaccination (96% CD4, nearly 90% CD8). Across the CD4 and CD8 compartments, a small share of clonotypes was present in both.

TCRdb re-derived calls from the 5' RACE reads in MiXCR, one entry per CDR3 protein. The table includes fewer than 450,000 distinct CDR3 sequences, approximately 3.9% detected once. This clonotype was seen ten or more times. Its specificity is not known. Between the trimmed V and J ends, which lost 6 bases and 8 bases, there was a span of 10 bases. CDR1 and CDR2 from the germline V gene are MDHEN and SYDVKM. This CDR3 has 11 residues. The sequence was collected from a man aged 18 to 35 who received the YFV17D yellow fever vaccine. The specimen was PBMCs, collected 5 days after the yellow fever booster vaccination. The chain couples TRBV28 to TRBJ1-2; D is ambiguous. The CDR3 DNA follows: TGTGCCAGCAGCTTAGCTGGGGGCTACACCTTC. It yields the protein CASSLAGGYTF.